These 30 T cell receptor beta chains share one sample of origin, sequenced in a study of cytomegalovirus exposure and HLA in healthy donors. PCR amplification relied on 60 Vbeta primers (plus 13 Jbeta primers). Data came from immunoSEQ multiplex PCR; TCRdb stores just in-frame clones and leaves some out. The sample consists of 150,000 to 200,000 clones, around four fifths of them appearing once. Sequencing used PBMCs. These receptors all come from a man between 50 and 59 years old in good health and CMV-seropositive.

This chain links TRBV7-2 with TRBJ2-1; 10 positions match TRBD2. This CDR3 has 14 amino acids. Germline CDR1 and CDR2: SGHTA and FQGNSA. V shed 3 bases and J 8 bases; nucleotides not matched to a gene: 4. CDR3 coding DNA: TGTGCCAGCAGCTTCTCTAGCGGGAGCGATGAGCAGTTCTTC. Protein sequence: CASSFSSGSDEQFF.

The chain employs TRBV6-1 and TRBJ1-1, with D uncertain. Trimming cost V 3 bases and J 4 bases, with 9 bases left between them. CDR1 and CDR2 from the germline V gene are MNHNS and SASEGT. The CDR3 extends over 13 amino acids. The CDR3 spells CASSDGSGTEAFF. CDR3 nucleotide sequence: TGTGCCAGCAGTGATGGGTCGGGCACTGAAGCTTTCTTT.

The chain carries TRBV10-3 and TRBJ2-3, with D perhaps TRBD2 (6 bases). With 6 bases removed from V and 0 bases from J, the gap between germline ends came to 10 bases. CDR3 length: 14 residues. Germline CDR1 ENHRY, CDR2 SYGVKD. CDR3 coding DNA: TGTGCCATCAGGAGCGGGTCTAGCACAGATACGCAGTATTTT. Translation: CAIRSGSSTDTQYF.

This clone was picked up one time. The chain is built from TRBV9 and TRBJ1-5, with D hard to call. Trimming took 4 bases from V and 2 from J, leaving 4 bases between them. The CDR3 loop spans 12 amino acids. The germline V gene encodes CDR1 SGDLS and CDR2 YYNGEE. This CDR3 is CASSRGNQPQHF. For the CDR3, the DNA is TGTGCCAGCAGCCGAGGCAATCAGCCCCAGCATTTT.

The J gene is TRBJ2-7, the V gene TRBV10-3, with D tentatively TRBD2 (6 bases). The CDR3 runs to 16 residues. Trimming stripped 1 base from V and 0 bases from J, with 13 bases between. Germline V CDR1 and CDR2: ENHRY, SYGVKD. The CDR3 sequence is CAISEFVGGSSYEQYF. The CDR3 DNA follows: TGTGCCATCAGTGAGTTCGTGGGGGGTTCCTCCTACGAGCAGTACTTC.

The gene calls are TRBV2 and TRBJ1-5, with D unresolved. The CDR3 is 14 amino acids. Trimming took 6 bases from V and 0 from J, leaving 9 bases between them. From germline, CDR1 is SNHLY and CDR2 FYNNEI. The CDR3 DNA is TGTGCCAGCAGGACCAGGAATAGCAATCAGCCCCAGCATTTT. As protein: CASRTRNSNQPQHF.

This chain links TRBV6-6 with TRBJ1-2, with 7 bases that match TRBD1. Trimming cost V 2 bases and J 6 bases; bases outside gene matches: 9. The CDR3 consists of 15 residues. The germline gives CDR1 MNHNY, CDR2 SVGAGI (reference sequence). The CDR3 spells CASSYEIGTVNGYTF. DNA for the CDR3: TGTGCCAGCAGTTACGAAATAGGGACAGTCAATGGCTACACCTTC.

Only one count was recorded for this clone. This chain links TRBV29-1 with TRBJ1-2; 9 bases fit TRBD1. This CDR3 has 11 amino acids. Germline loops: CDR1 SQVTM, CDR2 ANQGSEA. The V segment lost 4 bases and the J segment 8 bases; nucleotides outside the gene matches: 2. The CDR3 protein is CSVGDRAGYTF. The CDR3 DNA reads TGCAGCGTTGGGGACAGGGCAGGCTACACCTTC. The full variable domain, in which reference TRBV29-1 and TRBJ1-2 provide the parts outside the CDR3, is SAVISQKPSRDICQRGTSLTIQCQVDSQVTMMFWYRQQPGQSLTLIATANQGSEATYESGFVIDKFPISRPNLTFSTLTVSNMSPEDSSIYLCSVGDRAGYTFGSGTRLTVV.

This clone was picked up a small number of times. The CDR3 sequence is CASSATSGRDTQYF. The DNA of the CDR3 is TGTGCCAGCAGCGCTACTAGCGGGAGGGATACGCAGTATTTT. This chain uses TRBV11-3 with TRBJ2-3; 12 positions match TRBD2. Trimming at V came to 5 bases and at J to 6 bases, leaving 3 bases not matched to a gene. Germline V gives CDR1 SGHNT, CDR2 YENEEA. This CDR3 comprises 14 residues.

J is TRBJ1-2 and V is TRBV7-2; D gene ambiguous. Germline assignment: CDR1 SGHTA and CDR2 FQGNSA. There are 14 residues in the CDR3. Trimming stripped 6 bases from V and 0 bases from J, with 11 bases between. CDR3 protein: CASRTGISNYGYTF. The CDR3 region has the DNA TGTGCCAGCAGGACCGGGATTTCTAACTATGGCTACACCTTC.

The CDR3 region is CASSVGLAGGLSYEQYF. CDR3 nucleotides: TGTGCCAGCAGCGTGGGACTAGCGGGGGGCCTTTCCTACGAGCAGTACTTC. This chain links TRBV9 with TRBJ2-7; 15 bases line up with TRBD2. The V gene's germline CDR1 is SGDLS and CDR2 YYNGEE. This CDR3 has 17 amino acids. V shed 2 bases, J shed 1 base, and the junction held 4 bases outside the gene matches.

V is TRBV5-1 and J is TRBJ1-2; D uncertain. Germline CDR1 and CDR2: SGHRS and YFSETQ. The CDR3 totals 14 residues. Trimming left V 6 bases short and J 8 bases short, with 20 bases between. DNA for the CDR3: TGCGCCAGCAAGCGTGAAGTTTTCTTTGGCGGCTACACCTTC. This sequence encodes CASKREVFFGGYTF.

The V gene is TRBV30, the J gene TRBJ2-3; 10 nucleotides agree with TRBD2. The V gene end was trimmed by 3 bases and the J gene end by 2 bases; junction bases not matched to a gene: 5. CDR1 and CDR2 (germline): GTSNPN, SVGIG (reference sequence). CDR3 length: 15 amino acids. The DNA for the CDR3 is TGTGCCTGGAGAGATCTAGCGGGGGTCACAGATACGCAGTATTTT. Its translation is CAWRDLAGVTDTQYF.

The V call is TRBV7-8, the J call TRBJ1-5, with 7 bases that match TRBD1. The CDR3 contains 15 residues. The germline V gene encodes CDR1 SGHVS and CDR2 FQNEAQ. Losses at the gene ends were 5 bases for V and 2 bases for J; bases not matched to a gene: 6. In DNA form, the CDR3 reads TGTGCCAGCAGCAGAGACAGGGTAGGCAATCAGCCCCAGCATTTT. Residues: CASSRDRVGNQPQHF.

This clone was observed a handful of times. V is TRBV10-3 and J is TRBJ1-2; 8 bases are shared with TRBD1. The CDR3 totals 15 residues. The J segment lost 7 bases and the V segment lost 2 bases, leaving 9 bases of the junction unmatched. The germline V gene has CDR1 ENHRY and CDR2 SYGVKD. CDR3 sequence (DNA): TGTGCCATCAGTGAGGGTTTGGACAGGGTATTTGGCTACACCTTC. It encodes CAISEGLDRVFGYTF.

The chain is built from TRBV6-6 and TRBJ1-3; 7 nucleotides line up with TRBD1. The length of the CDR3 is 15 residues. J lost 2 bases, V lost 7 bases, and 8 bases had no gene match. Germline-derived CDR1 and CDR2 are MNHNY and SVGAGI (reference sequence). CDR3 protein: CASTPTGTTGNTIYF. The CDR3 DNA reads TGTGCCAGCACCCCGACAGGGACAACTGGAAACACCATATATTTT.

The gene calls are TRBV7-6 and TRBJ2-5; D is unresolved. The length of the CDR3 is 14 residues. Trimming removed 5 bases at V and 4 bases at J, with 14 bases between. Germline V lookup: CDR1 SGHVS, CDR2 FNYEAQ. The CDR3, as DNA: TGTGCCAGCAGCCCGTGGCCTAGAAGAGAGACCCAGTACTTC. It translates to CASSPWPRRETQYF.

The CDR3 sequence: CAWSPWGGGSNNEQFF. The CDR3 DNA follows: TGTGCCTGGAGCCCTTGGGGCGGGGGGTCTAATAATGAGCAGTTCTTC. This rearrangement joins TRBV30 to TRBJ2-1; 8 nucleotides line up with TRBD2. Germline V gene sequence: CDR1 GTSNPN, CDR2 SVGIG (reference sequence). This CDR3 has 16 amino acids. After removal of 3 bases from V and 7 bases from J, the junction contained 14 bases not matched to a gene.

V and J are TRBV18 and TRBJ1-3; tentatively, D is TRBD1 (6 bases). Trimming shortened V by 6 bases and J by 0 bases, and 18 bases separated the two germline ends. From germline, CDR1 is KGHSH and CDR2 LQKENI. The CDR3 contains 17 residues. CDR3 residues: CASSPLDSPFSGNTIYF. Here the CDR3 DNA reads TGTGCCAGCTCCCCCCTGGACAGTCCTTTCTCTGGAAACACCATATATTTT.

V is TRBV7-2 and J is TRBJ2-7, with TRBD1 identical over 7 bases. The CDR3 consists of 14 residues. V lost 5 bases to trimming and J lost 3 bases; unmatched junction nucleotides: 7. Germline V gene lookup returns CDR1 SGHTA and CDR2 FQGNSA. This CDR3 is CASSLRDSLYEQYF. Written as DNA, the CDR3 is TGTGCCAGCAGCCTCCGGGACAGCCTCTACGAGCAGTACTTC.

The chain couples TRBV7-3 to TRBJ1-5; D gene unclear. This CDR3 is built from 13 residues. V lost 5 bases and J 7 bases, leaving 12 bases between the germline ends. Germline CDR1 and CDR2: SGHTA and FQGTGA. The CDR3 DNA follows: TGTGCCAGCAGCCTTCTAGACGGCCAGCCCCAGCATTTT. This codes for CASSLLDGQPQHF.

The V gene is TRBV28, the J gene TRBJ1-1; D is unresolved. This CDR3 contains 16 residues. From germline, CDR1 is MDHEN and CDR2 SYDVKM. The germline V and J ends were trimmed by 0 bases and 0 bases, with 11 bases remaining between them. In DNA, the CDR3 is TGTGCCAGCAGTTTATGGAGACCGAGGATGAACACTGAAGCTTTCTTT. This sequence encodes CASSLWRPRMNTEAFF.

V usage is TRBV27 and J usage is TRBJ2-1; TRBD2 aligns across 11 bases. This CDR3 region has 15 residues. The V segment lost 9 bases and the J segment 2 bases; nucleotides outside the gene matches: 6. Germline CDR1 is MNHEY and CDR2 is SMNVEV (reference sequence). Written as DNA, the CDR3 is TGTGCCAGTAACGTAGCGGGAGGGACCTACAATGAGCAGTTCTTC. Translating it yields CASNVAGGTYNEQFF.

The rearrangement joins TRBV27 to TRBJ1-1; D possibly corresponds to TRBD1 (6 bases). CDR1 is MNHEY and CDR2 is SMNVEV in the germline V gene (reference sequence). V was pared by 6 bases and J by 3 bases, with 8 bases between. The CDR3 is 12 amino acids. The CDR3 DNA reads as TGTGCCAGCAGCCGACAGGACACTGAAGCTTTCTTT. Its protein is CASSRQDTEAFF.

The CDR3 nucleotides read TGTGCCAGCAGCTTACAACTGTCGAGACAGGGGAGTGAAAAACTGTTTTTT. Amino acid sequence: CASSLQLSRQGSEKLFF. This sequence joins TRBV7-2 and TRBJ1-4; 8 bases match TRBD1. CDR3 length: 17 amino acids. CDR1 is SGHTA and CDR2 is FQGNSA in the germline V gene. V lost 2 bases and J lost 7; bases outside the gene matches: 12.

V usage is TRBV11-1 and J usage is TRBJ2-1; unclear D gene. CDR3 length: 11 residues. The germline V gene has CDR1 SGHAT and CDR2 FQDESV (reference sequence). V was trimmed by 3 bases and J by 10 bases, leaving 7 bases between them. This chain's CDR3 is CASSFIEEQFF. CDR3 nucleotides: TGTGCCAGCAGCTTCATTGAGGAGCAGTTCTTC.

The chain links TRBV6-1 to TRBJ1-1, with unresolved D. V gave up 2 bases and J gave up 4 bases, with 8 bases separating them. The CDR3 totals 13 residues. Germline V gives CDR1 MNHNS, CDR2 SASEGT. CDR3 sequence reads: CASSELRGTEAFF. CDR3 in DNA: TGTGCCAGCAGTGAACTCCGGGGCACTGAAGCTTTCTTT.

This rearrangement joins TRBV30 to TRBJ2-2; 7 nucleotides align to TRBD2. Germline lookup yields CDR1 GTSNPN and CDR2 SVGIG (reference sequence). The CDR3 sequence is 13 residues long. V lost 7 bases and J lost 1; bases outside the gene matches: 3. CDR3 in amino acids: CASGGRNTGELFF. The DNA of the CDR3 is TGTGCCTCGGGGGGTAGGAACACCGGGGAGCTGTTTTTT.

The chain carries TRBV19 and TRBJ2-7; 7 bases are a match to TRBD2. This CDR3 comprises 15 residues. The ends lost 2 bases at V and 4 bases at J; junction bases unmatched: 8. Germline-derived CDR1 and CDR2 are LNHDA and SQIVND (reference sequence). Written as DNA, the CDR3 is TGTGCCAGTAGTATATTCGCGGGAGAAGGATACGAGCAGTACTTC. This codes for CASSIFAGEGYEQYF.

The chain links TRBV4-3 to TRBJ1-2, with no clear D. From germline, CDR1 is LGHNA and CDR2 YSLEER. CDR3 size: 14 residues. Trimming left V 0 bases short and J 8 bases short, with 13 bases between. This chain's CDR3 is CASSQDRAPGGYTF. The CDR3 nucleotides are TGCGCCAGCAGCCAAGATAGGGCCCCGGGGGGCTACACCTTC.